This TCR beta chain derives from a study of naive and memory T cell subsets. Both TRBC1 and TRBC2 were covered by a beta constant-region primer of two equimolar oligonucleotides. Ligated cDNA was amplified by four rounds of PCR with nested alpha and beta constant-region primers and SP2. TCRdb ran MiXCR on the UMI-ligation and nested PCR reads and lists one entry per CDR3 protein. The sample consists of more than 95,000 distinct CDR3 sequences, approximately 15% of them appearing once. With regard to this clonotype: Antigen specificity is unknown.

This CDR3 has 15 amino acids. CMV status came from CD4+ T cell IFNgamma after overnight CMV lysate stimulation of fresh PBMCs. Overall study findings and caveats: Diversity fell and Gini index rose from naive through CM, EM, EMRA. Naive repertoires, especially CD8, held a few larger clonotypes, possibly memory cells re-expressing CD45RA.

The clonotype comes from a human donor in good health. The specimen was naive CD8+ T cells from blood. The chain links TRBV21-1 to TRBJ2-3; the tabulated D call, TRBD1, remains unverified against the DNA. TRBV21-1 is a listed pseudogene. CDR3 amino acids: CASRRSRFSTDTQYF. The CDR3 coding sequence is TGTGCCAGCAGACGATCCCGGTTTAGCACAGATACGCAGTATTTT.